The 26 T cell receptor beta chains in this list originate from one sample, sequenced in a study of blood T cell repertoires in COVID-19. Sequencing used immunoSEQ multiplex PCR; TCRdb keeps in-frame clones, though not all of them. Here the sample spans about 220,000 clones, approximately 90% being singletons. Sequencing used PBMCs or T cells enriched from blood (not recorded which). Source of these receptors: a woman younger than 30 in a cohort exposed to, infected with or recovered from COVID-19 (not recorded which).

V is TRBV6-2 or TRBV6-3 and J is TRBJ2-7; 9 bases are shared with TRBD2. The V gene end was trimmed by 0 bases and the J gene end by 2 bases; junction bases not matched to a gene: 8. The CDR3 extends over 17 amino acids. Germline CDR1 is MNHEY and CDR2 is SVGEGT. The CDR3 DNA is TGTGCCAGCAGTTACTCTCGCTTAGCGGGAGCAACCTACGAGCAGTACTTC. It is translated as CASSYSRLAGATYEQYF.

The chain is built from TRBV24-1 and TRBJ2-1, with 10 bases fitting TRBD2. Germline lookup yields CDR1 KGHDR and CDR2 SFDVKD. The junction had 17 bases not matched to a gene; V was cut back by 9 bases and J by 4 bases. This CDR3 has 18 amino acids. As DNA, the CDR3 is TGTGCCACCCAAGAGGGGTACGCTAGCGGGGGCCGATACAATGAGCAGTTCTTC. Its protein product is CATQEGYASGGRYNEQFF.

The V and J genes are TRBV4-1 and TRBJ2-5; D might be TRBD1 (5 bases). CDR1 MGHRA and CDR2 YSYEKL come from the germline V gene. Trimming took off 3 bases at V and 5 bases at J, with 13 bases between the two ends. There are 14 residues in the CDR3. The DNA for the CDR3 is TGCGCCAGCAGCCACGAACAGGTTCTGGAGACCCAGTACTTC. Protein sequence: CASSHEQVLETQYF.

This chain connects TRBV5-1 to TRBJ2-1; D is unresolved. This CDR3 spans 14 amino acids. Per germline, CDR1 SGHRS and CDR2 YFSETQ. V gave up 0 bases and J gave up 3 bases, with 7 bases separating them. The CDR3 coding sequence is TGCGCCAGCAGCTTGGCTCCTAACTACAATGAGCAGTTCTTC. It codes for CASSLAPNYNEQFF.

The table lists this clone with a count of one. The V and J genes are TRBV5-6 and TRBJ2-3; 9 bases fit TRBD2. The germline V gene has CDR1 SGHDT and CDR2 YYEEEE. V was clipped by 2 bases and J by 6 bases; unmatched bases: 10. The CDR3 consists of 16 residues. In DNA form, the CDR3 reads TGTGCCAGCAGCTTTTTGGGGGGACTAGCAGGGGATACGCAGTATTTT. It translates to CASSFLGGLAGDTQYF.

The gene calls are TRBV7-3 and TRBJ2-3; D not certain. CDR1 and CDR2 (germline): SGHTA, FQGTGA. The CDR3 has 12 amino acids. The germline V and J ends were trimmed by 5 bases and 8 bases, with 11 bases remaining between them. Here the CDR3 reads CASSKPPGTQYF. CDR3 nucleotides: TGTGCCAGCAGCAAACCTCCGGGTACGCAGTATTTT.

The chain uses TRBV15 and TRBJ2-7; 9 bases line up with TRBD1. This CDR3 is built from 18 residues. The V segment lost 0 bases and the J segment 3 bases; nucleotides outside the gene matches: 12. Germline assignment: CDR1 LNHNV and CDR2 YYDKDF (reference sequence). The CDR3 spells CATSREGPGQGFNYEQYF. The CDR3 DNA follows: TGTGCCACCAGCAGAGAGGGGCCGGGACAGGGATTTAACTACGAGCAGTACTTC. The entire variable domain, with the rest obtained from reference TRBV15 and TRBJ2-7, is as follows: DAMVIQNPRYQVTQFGKPVTLSCSQTLNHNVMYWYQQKSSQAPKLLFHYYDKDFNNEADTPDNFQSRRPNTSFCFLDIRSPGLGDTAMYLCATSREGPGQGFNYEQYFGPGTRLTVT.

The rearrangement joins TRBV7-9 to TRBJ1-6, with a possible D match to TRBD1 (6 bases). Germline CDR1 is SEHNR and CDR2 is FQNEAQ (reference sequence). CDR3 length: 17 residues. Trimming removed 5 bases at V and 6 bases at J, with 20 bases between. CDR3 loop: CASSAFGGAQVNSPLHF. In DNA, the CDR3 is TGTGCCAGCAGCGCCTTTGGGGGGGCGCAAGTTAATTCACCCCTCCACTTT.

The rearrangement uses TRBV29-1 and TRBJ1-5, with D hard to call. The CDR3 sequence is 12 residues long. Trimming pared 4 bases from V and 2 bases from J, leaving 6 bases between. Looked up from germline, CDR1 is SQVTM and CDR2 is ANQGSEA. The CDR3: CSVGGRNQPQHF. The DNA of the CDR3 is TGCAGCGTTGGAGGGCGCAATCAGCCCCAGCATTTT.

The chain has TRBV19 and TRBJ2-1; unclear D gene. The CDR3 has 16 amino acids. Germline V gene lookup returns CDR1 LNHDA and CDR2 SQIVND (reference sequence). V was clipped by 0 bases and J by 4 bases, with 13 bases between them. This CDR3 reads CASSIDLETLYNEQFF. The CDR3 DNA is TGTGCCAGTAGTATAGATCTAGAGACGCTTTACAATGAGCAGTTCTTC.

V is TRBV18 and J is TRBJ2-2; TRBD2 matches at 12 bases. The CDR3 extends over 18 amino acids. Per the germline V gene, CDR1 is KGHSH and CDR2 is LQKENI. With V trimmed by 4 bases and J by 0 bases, 6 bases remained unmatched. The CDR3 spells CASSRLAGVTSNTGELFF. The CDR3 DNA follows: TGTGCCAGCTCACGACTAGCGGGGGTCACTTCGAACACCGGGGAGCTGTTTTTT.

The chain has TRBV27 and TRBJ2-5; TRBD1 agrees at 8 bases. Germline lookup yields CDR1 MNHEY and CDR2 SMNVEV (reference sequence). After removal of 6 bases from V and 4 bases from J, the junction contained 10 bases not matched to a gene. There are 15 residues in the CDR3. CDR3 bases: TGTGCCAGCAGGCCGCGCGGACAGGGAACAGAGACCCAGTACTTC. Translated: CASRPRGQGTETQYF.

The chain joins TRBV20-1 to TRBJ2-3; TRBD2 aligns across 8 bases. V was pared by 3 bases and J by 4 bases, with 9 bases of the junction left unmatched. The CDR3 totals 15 residues. Germline assignment: CDR1 DFQATT and CDR2 SNEGSKA (reference sequence). CDR3 amino acids: CSASPGLGDADTQYF. CDR3 coding DNA: TGCAGTGCTAGTCCGGGACTAGGTGATGCAGATACGCAGTATTTT.

This chain uses TRBV9 with TRBJ1-3; D ambiguous. The germline gives CDR1 SGDLS, CDR2 YYNGEE. This CDR3 has 12 amino acids. V was shortened by 4 bases and J by 8 bases, with 10 bases between the two germline ends. The CDR3 region is CASSPQQDTIYF. For the CDR3, the DNA is TGTGCCAGCAGCCCCCAGCAGGACACCATATATTTT.

The chain joins TRBV27 to TRBJ2-7; TRBD2 might be the D (6 bases). The CDR3 is 16 residues long. The germline V gene encodes CDR1 MNHEY and CDR2 SMNVEV (reference sequence). Trimming left V 4 bases short and J 2 bases short, with 18 bases between. CDR3 bases: TGTGCCAGCAGTTCTCCAGGTTGGAGGGGTACCTACGAGCAGTACTTC. This codes for CASSSPGWRGTYEQYF.

The chain has TRBV7-9 and TRBJ1-6, with a weak D call TRBD1 (5 bases). V gave up 5 bases and J gave up 6 bases, with 17 bases separating them. The germline gives CDR1 SEHNR, CDR2 FQNEAQ (reference sequence). The CDR3 runs 16 residues. The CDR3 reads CASSPDRDSANSPLHF. Written as DNA, the CDR3 is TGTGCCAGCAGCCCGGATAGGGACTCAGCTAATTCACCCCTCCACTTT.

The J gene is TRBJ1-5, the V gene TRBV7-2; tentative D call: TRBD1 (5 bases). Per the germline V gene, CDR1 is SGHTA and CDR2 is FQGNSA. V was trimmed by 5 bases and J by 7 bases, leaving 18 bases between them. The CDR3 totals 15 residues. The CDR3 DNA reads as TGTGCCAGCAGCCAGGGCTGGGGAATGCAACAGCCCCAGCATTTT. Translating gives CASSQGWGMQQPQHF.

The V and J genes are TRBV19 and TRBJ2-1; D unresolved. The germline gives CDR1 LNHDA, CDR2 SQIVND (reference sequence). The CDR3 is 11 residues long. V lost 9 bases to trimming and J lost 3 bases, with 6 bases between them. This CDR3 reads CASTYYNEQFF. The DNA for the CDR3 is TGTGCCAGCACCTACTACAATGAGCAGTTCTTC.

This clone was detected only a few times. The chain has TRBV19 and TRBJ1-3; TRBD1 agrees at 12 bases. V shed 5 bases and J 3 bases; nucleotides not matched to a gene: 2. The CDR3 covers 15 residues. Germline CDR1 and CDR2: LNHDA and SQIVND (reference sequence). CDR3 DNA: TGTGCCAGTAGTGGGACAGGGGGCGGTGGAAACACCATATATTTT. Translation gives CASSGTGGGGNTIYF. The entire variable domain, with the rest obtained from reference TRBV19 and TRBJ1-3, is as follows: DGGITQSPKYLFRKEGQNVTLSCEQNLNHDAMYWYRQDPGQGLRLIYYSQIVNDFQKGDIAEGYSVSREKKESFPLTVTSAQKNPTAFYLCASSGTGGGGNTIYFGEGSWLTVV.

CDR3 amino acids: CASSEQGSQPQHF. CDR3 bases: TGTGCCAGCAGTGAGCAGGGTTCCCAGCCCCAGCATTTT. The V call is TRBV2, the J call TRBJ1-5, with D tentatively TRBD1 (5 bases). Per germline, CDR1 SNHLY and CDR2 FYNNEI. The V and J ends lost 3 bases and 7 bases respectively, with 10 bases between them. The CDR3 contains 13 residues.

The rearrangement links TRBV2 to TRBJ1-2; D unresolved. Germline values: CDR1 SNHLY, CDR2 FYNNEI. The CDR3 totals 15 residues. V was trimmed by 8 bases and J by 0 bases, leaving 16 bases between them. The CDR3: CASYGETGSNYGYTF. The DNA for the CDR3 is TGTGCCAGCTACGGGGAGACCGGGTCTAACTATGGCTACACCTTC.

The chain employs TRBV2 and TRBJ1-2; D gene uncertain. Germline loops: CDR1 SNHLY, CDR2 FYNNEI. V lost 2 bases and J 8 bases, leaving 15 bases between the germline ends. There are 14 residues in the CDR3. CDR3 sequence reads: CASSERRDLSGYTF. The DNA of the CDR3 is TGTGCCAGCAGTGAACGACGGGATCTATCGGGCTACACCTTC.

CDR3 region: CASSHRGTGGYGYTF. DNA for the CDR3: TGTGCCAGCAGCCACCGAGGGACAGGCGGGTATGGCTACACCTTC. The rearrangement links TRBV3-1 (or the pseudogene TRBV3-2) to TRBJ1-2; 8 bases line up with TRBD1. In germline, CDR1 is LGHDT, CDR2 YNNKEL (reference sequence). The CDR3 runs to 15 residues. The J segment lost 5 bases and the V segment lost 3 bases, leaving 8 bases of the junction unmatched.

This clone came up a few times. The chain uses TRBV7-2 and TRBJ2-5; 7 bases map to TRBD1. V trimming: 4 bases; J trimming: 5 bases; junction bases outside the gene matches: 7. In germline, CDR1 is SGHTA, CDR2 FQGNSA. This CDR3 contains 14 residues. CDR3 coding DNA: TGTGCCAGCAGCTCCAACAGGGGTGCGGAGACCCAGTACTTC. Protein product: CASSSNRGAETQYF.

V and J are TRBV5-1 and TRBJ2-3; 11 nucleotides line up with TRBD2. The CDR3 runs to 17 residues. CDR1 and CDR2 from the germline V gene are SGHRS and YFSETQ. V trimming: 2 bases; J trimming: 3 bases; junction bases outside the gene matches: 8. The CDR3 nucleotides read TGCGCCAGCAGCTTATGGGCTAGCGGGAGGAGGACAGATACGCAGTATTTT. Its protein is CASSLWASGRRTDTQYF.

This clone showed up just once. The rearrangement links TRBV9 to TRBJ2-7; 13 bases are a match to TRBD2. Per the germline V gene, CDR1 is SGDLS and CDR2 is YYNGEE. J was trimmed by 2 bases and V by 3 bases; bases with no gene match: 5. CDR3 length equals 16 residues. CDR3 region: CASSASGTSGTYEQYF. CDR3 DNA sequence: TGTGCCAGCAGCGCTTCCGGGACTAGCGGGACCTACGAGCAGTACTTC. The full variable domain, in which reference TRBV9 and TRBJ2-7 provide the parts outside the CDR3, is DSGVTQTPKHLITATGQRVTLRCSPRSGDLSVYWYQQSLDQGLQFLIQYYNGEERAKGNILERFSAQQFPDLHSELNLSSLELGDSALYFCASSASGTSGTYEQYFGPGTRLTVT.